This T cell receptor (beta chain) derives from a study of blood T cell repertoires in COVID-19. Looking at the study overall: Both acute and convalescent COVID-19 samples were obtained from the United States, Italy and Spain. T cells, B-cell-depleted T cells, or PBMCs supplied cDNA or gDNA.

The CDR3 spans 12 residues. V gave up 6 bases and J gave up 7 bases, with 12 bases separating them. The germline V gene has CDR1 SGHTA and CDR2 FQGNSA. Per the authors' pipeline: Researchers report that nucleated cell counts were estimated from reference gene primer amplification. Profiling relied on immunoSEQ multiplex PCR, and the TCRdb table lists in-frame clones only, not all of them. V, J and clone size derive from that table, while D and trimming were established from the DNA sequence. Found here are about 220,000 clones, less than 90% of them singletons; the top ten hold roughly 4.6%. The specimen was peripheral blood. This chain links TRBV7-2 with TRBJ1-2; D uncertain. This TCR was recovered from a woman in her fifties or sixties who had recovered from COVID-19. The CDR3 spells CASRSEGSGYTF. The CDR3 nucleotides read TGTGCCAGCAGGTCAGAGGGAAGTGGCTACACCTTC.